The 28 T cell receptor beta chains below come from one sample, sequenced in a study of blood T cell repertoires in COVID-19. Generated by immunoSEQ multiplex PCR, the TCRdb table keeps only in-frame clones and is missing some. This table holds 77,000 or so clones, over 60% found once. The sample taken for sequencing was peripheral blood. The receptors were sampled from a woman aged 80 or older with active or convalescent COVID-19.

The rearrangement links TRBV6-6 to TRBJ2-1; 8 nucleotides line up with TRBD1. V shed 6 bases and J 7 bases; nucleotides not matched to a gene: 8. The CDR3 is 14 amino acids. Germline lookup yields CDR1 MNHNY and CDR2 SVGAGI (reference sequence). The chain's CDR3 is CASRWDRTGNEQFF. CDR3 DNA sequence: TGTGCCAGCAGATGGGACAGGACAGGGAATGAGCAGTTCTTC.

The V gene is TRBV4-2, the J gene TRBJ1-2; 9 bases fit TRBD1. V lost 1 base to trimming and J lost 8 bases; unmatched junction nucleotides: 8. The CDR3 has 15 residues. Germline V gene sequence: CDR1 LGHNA, CDR2 YNFKEQ. The CDR3 DNA is TGTGCCAGCAGCCAAGCCGGGACAGGGAGGGTAGGCTACACCTTC. Translating gives CASSQAGTGRVGYTF.

This sequence joins TRBV2 and TRBJ2-5; D call uncertain. The CDR3 is made up of 13 amino acids. Trimming pared 7 bases from V and 1 base from J, leaving 10 bases between. Germline V gene sequence: CDR1 SNHLY, CDR2 FYNNEI. The CDR3 loop reads CASTPRSQETQYF. In nucleotides, the CDR3 is TGTGCCAGCACCCCTCGCAGCCAAGAGACCCAGTACTTC.

The V gene is TRBV6-1, the J gene TRBJ2-7; 7 bases align to TRBD2. J lost 5 bases, V lost 2 bases, and 12 bases had no gene match. The CDR3 has 16 amino acids. From germline, CDR1 is MNHNS and CDR2 SASEGT. CDR3 loop: CASSEPLLAMRDEQYF. The DNA for the CDR3 is TGTGCCAGCAGTGAACCCCTACTAGCGATGAGGGACGAGCAGTACTTC.

The J gene is TRBJ1-4, the V gene TRBV29-1; 7 bases agree with TRBD1. The ends lost 6 bases at V and 3 bases at J; junction bases unmatched: 4. This CDR3 is 13 amino acids long. Germline CDR1 is SQVTM and CDR2 is ANQGSEA. The chain's CDR3 is CSVTGEANEKLFF. The CDR3 region has the DNA TGCAGCGTCACAGGGGAGGCTAATGAAAAACTGTTTTTT.

The V call is TRBV7-9, the J call TRBJ1-1; perhaps TRBD1 as D (6 bases). V was shortened by 8 bases and J by 1 base, with 17 bases between the two germline ends. Germline V gene data show CDR1 as SEHNR and CDR2 as FQNEAQ (reference sequence). The CDR3 consists of 15 residues. CDR3: CASSPGDIENTEAFF. The CDR3 nucleotides read TGTGCCAGCTCTCCCGGGGACATAGAGAACACTGAAGCTTTCTTT.

J is TRBJ2-1 and V is TRBV7-2, with 9 bases fitting TRBD2. Trimming at V came to 3 bases and at J to 9 bases, leaving 6 bases not matched to a gene. CDR3 length: 14 residues. Germline loops: CDR1 SGHTA, CDR2 FQGNSA. As DNA, the CDR3 is TGTGCCAGCAGCTTCTGGACTAGCGTTGCTGAGCAGTTCTTC. Translated: CASSFWTSVAEQFF.

In its sample, this clone was seen once. The V call is TRBV5-4, the J call TRBJ1-6, with 8 bases lining up with TRBD1. After removal of 4 bases from V and 10 bases from J, the junction contained 10 bases not matched to a gene. This CDR3 region has 15 residues. Germline V gives CDR1 SGHNT, CDR2 YYREEE (reference sequence). The CDR3 DNA follows: TGTGCCAGCAGCCGCCAGACAGGGGTAGGATCACCCCTCCACTTT. Translating it yields CASSRQTGVGSPLHF.

CDR3 DNA sequence: TGTGCCAGCAGCAAGGACAGCAACTATGGCTACACCTTC. Translation gives CASSKDSNYGYTF. V gene TRBV6-5 combines with J gene TRBJ1-2; TRBD1 might be the D (6 bases). The CDR3 runs to 13 residues. CDR1 and CDR2 from the germline V gene are MNHEY and SVGAGI. Trimming took off 6 bases at V and 2 bases at J, with 10 bases between the two ends.

The chain links TRBV7-9 to TRBJ2-7; TRBD1 matches 11 bases. Germline values: CDR1 SEHNR, CDR2 FQNEAQ (reference sequence). With V trimmed by 4 bases and J by 5 bases, 7 bases remained unmatched. This CDR3 is 15 amino acids long. The CDR3 here is CASSSLGQGVDEQYF. DNA for the CDR3: TGTGCCAGCAGCTCCCTGGGACAGGGGGTAGACGAGCAGTACTTC.

This clone was seen a few times. DNA of the CDR3: TGCGCCAGCAGCTTTGGGCAGGGCTCACCCTATGGCTACACCTTC. Amino acids: CASSFGQGSPYGYTF. This rearrangement joins TRBV5-1 to TRBJ1-2; a possible D gene is TRBD1 (5 bases). The CDR3 is made up of 15 amino acids. The germline CDR1 and CDR2 sequences are SGHRS and YFSETQ. V gave up 2 bases and J gave up 4 bases, with 15 bases separating them.

J is TRBJ1-4 and V is TRBV5-6; a weak D match, TRBD1 (6 bases). Trimming took 4 bases from V and 0 from J, leaving 13 bases between them. This CDR3 is 16 amino acids long. CDR1 and CDR2 (germline): SGHDT, YYEEEE. The CDR3: CASSRQVPSTNEKLFF. In DNA, the CDR3 is TGTGCCAGCAGCAGACAGGTCCCATCAACTAATGAAAAACTGTTTTTT.

The chain carries TRBV7-8 and TRBJ2-1; 9 bases are a match to TRBD1. Trimming removed 7 bases from V and 7 bases from J; junction bases left unmatched: 14. Germline-derived CDR1 and CDR2 are SGHVS and FQNEAQ. The CDR3 length is 16 residues. CDR3 DNA sequence: TGTGCCAGCAACCCCGGCGGGACAGGGTCAGTGAATGAGCAGTTCTTC. Translation: CASNPGGTGSVNEQFF.

The V call is TRBV24-1, the J call TRBJ2-2; TRBD2 matches at 10 bases. CDR1 is KGHDR and CDR2 is SFDVKD in the germline V gene. The CDR3 is made up of 18 amino acids. Trimming cost V 5 bases and J 4 bases; bases outside gene matches: 12. The CDR3 protein is CATSAGGPSGGVTGELFF. The CDR3 bases are TGTGCCACCAGTGCCGGTGGACCTAGCGGGGGAGTCACCGGGGAGCTGTTTTTT.

The V call is TRBV6-5, the J call TRBJ2-2; no reliable D call. Germline loops: CDR1 MNHEY, CDR2 SVGAGI. The CDR3 is made up of 14 amino acids. Trimming took off 1 base at V and 1 base at J, with 4 bases between the two ends. The chain's CDR3 is CASSYLENTGELFF. DNA for the CDR3: TGTGCCAGCAGTTACTTAGAGAACACCGGGGAGCTGTTTTTT.

This clone appeared a few times. The chain combines TRBV5-6 with TRBJ1-6; 10 bases are a match to TRBD1. The CDR3 loop spans 13 amino acids. Germline CDR1 SGHDT, CDR2 YYEEEE. Trimming at V came to 3 bases and at J to 12 bases, leaving 3 bases not matched to a gene. The CDR3 nucleotides read TGTGCCAGCAGCTGGGACAGGGGTTTACCCCTCCACTTT. Protein product: CASSWDRGLPLHF. The variable domain in full, with the rest retrieved from reference TRBV5-6 and TRBJ1-6, is DAGVTQSPTHLIKTRGQQVTLRCSPKSGHDTVSWYQQALGQGPQFIFQYYEEEERQRGNFPDRFSGHQFPNYSSELNVNALLLGDSALYLCASSWDRGLPLHFGNGTRLTVT.

CDR3 in DNA: TGTGCCAGCAGCTCAAATACAGGGGATAATTCACCCCTCCACTTT. It encodes CASSSNTGDNSPLHF. This chain uses TRBV7-2 with TRBJ1-6; 7 nucleotides agree with TRBD1. CDR1 and CDR2 from the germline V gene are SGHTA and FQGNSA. This CDR3 has 15 residues. With V trimmed by 4 bases and J by 5 bases, 5 bases remained unmatched.

The chain links TRBV4-3 to TRBJ1-5, with no clear D. With 1 base removed from V and 7 bases from J, the gap between germline ends came to 8 bases. The CDR3 has 13 residues. Germline assignment: CDR1 LGHNA and CDR2 YSLEER. CDR3 DNA: TGCGCCAGCAGCCAAGTCCTGAGGCAGCCCCAGCATTTT. It translates to CASSQVLRQPQHF.

This clone was found many times. The chain carries TRBV7-6 and TRBJ2-2; 8 bases match TRBD1. The germline V gene has CDR1 SGHVS and CDR2 FNYEAQ. V shed 5 bases and J 5 bases; nucleotides not matched to a gene: 10. This CDR3 region has 16 residues. The CDR3 DNA follows: TGTGCCAGCAGCATTGACAGGGGAAGTCGAACCGGGGAGCTGTTTTTT. This gives the protein CASSIDRGSRTGELFF.

V usage is TRBV7-6 and J usage is TRBJ1-6; D ambiguous. The CDR3 is made up of 13 amino acids. Germline CDR1 is SGHVS and CDR2 is FNYEAQ. V was shortened by 5 bases and J by 9 bases, with 11 bases between the two germline ends. CDR3 residues: CASSPRESSPLHF. DNA for the CDR3: TGTGCCAGCAGCCCCCGGGAGAGTTCACCCCTCCACTTT.

Here the CDR3 reads CASSQVPSSDTQYF. In nucleotides, the CDR3 is TGCGCCAGCAGCCAAGTCCCCTCCAGTGATACGCAGTATTTT. The chain employs TRBV4-1 and TRBJ2-3; D uncertain. This CDR3 region has 14 residues. Germline values: CDR1 MGHRA, CDR2 YSYEKL. The V end was cut by 1 base, the J end by 6 bases, with 11 bases between.

The chain combines TRBV10-2 with TRBJ1-6, with TRBD1 matching 8 bases. CDR1 is WSHSY, CDR2 SAAADI, per germline. The CDR3 has 14 amino acids. Trimming took 9 bases from V and 9 from J; bases not matched to a gene: 10. CDR3: CASSDRGGSSPLHF. In nucleotides, the CDR3 is TGCGCCAGTTCCGACAGGGGAGGGAGTTCACCCCTCCACTTT.

The V gene is TRBV7-8, the J gene TRBJ2-3; 7 bases align to TRBD2. V gave up 1 base and J gave up 7 bases; unmatched junction bases: 11. The CDR3 has 16 residues. CDR1 and CDR2 from the germline V gene are SGHVS and FQNEAQ. CDR3 amino acids: CASSLVSSGPTNTQYF. As DNA, the CDR3 is TGTGCCAGCAGCTTAGTTTCTAGCGGCCCGACTAATACGCAGTATTTT.

V and J are TRBV10-1 and TRBJ2-2, with D perhaps TRBD1 (8 bases). V was shortened by 2 bases and J by 7 bases, with 14 bases between the two germline ends. The CDR3 is made up of 15 amino acids. The germline CDR1 and CDR2 sequences are WNHNN and SYGVQD (reference sequence). CDR3 bases: TGCGCCAGCAGTGAGGAGACAGGGGAGGGCGGGGAGCTGTTTTTT. This translates into CASSEETGEGGELFF.

This chain joins TRBV5-4 and TRBJ1-2; possibly TRBD1 for D (5 bases). The CDR3 runs 13 residues. In germline, CDR1 is SGHNT, CDR2 YYREEE (reference sequence). Trimming removed 4 bases at V and 6 bases at J, with 13 bases between. DNA for the CDR3: TGTGCCAGCAGCCCGGAAGGGGCACATGGCTACACCTTC. It yields the protein CASSPEGAHGYTF.

In this sample, this clone turned up a few times. J is TRBJ1-1 and V is TRBV9, with 9 nucleotides matching TRBD1. This CDR3 has 15 amino acids. The V gene end was trimmed by 3 bases and the J gene end by 1 base; junction bases not matched to a gene: 4. Per the germline V gene, CDR1 is SGDLS and CDR2 is YYNGEE. The CDR3 here is CASSATGGWNTEAFF. The DNA of the CDR3 is TGTGCCAGCAGCGCAACAGGGGGCTGGAACACTGAAGCTTTCTTT.

This sequence joins TRBV5-1 and TRBJ2-3; D may be TRBD1 (6 bases). This CDR3 is built from 15 residues. V gave up 5 bases and J gave up 4 bases, with 17 bases separating them. CDR1 SGHRS and CDR2 YFSETQ come from the germline V gene. Here the CDR3 reads CASRITGSLPDTQYF. The CDR3 coding sequence is TGCGCCAGCAGGATAACAGGGTCCTTACCAGATACGCAGTATTTT.

The chain links TRBV6-2 or TRBV6-3 to TRBJ1-5; 9 bases align to TRBD1. The germline V gene has CDR1 MNHEY and CDR2 SVGEGT. This CDR3 is built from 17 residues. Germline trimming cut 5 bases from V and 0 bases from J; bases unmatched to any gene: 8. Here the CDR3 reads CASSPTGGGFSNQPQHF. CDR3 DNA: TGTGCCAGCAGTCCCACAGGGGGCGGTTTTAGCAATCAGCCCCAGCATTTT.